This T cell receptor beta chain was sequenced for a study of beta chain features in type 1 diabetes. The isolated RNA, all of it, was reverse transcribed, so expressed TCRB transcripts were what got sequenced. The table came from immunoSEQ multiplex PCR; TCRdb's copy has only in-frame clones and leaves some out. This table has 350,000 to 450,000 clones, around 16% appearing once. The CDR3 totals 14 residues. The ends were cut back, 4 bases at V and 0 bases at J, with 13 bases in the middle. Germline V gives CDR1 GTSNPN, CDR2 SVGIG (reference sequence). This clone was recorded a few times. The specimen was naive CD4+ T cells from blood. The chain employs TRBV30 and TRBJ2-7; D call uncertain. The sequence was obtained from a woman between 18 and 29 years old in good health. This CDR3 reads CAWMAAYRSYEQYF. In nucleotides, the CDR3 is TGTGCCTGGATGGCAGCGTACCGCTCCTACGAGCAGTACTTC. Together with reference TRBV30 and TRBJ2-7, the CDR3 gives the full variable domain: SQTIHQWPATLVQPVGSPLSLECTVEGTSNPNLYWYRQAAGRGLQLLFYSVGIGQISSEVPQNLSASRPQDRQFILSSKKLLLSDSGFYLCAWMAAYRSYEQYFGPGTRLTVT.